These T cell receptor beta chains were read from a single sample in a study of T-cell memory formation after mild COVID-19. TCRdb itself ran the 5' RACE reads through MiXCR, one entry per CDR3 protein. The sample holds fewer than 350,000 distinct CDR3 sequences, less than 9.5% seen once. Specimen: PBMCs or a T cell subset sorted from them (not recorded which). Source of these receptors: a man younger than 35 who had mild COVID-19 (a few samples of this study predate the infection). Cell type and time point are not known. The CDR3 runs from the conserved cysteine through the conserved F or W. D genes are given only for firm matches. Not all rows give a size; the values are once, few, many and, for expanded clones, a class.

D gene: NA; J gene: TRBJ1-5; V gene: TRBV3-1; clone size: NA; CDR3 protein: CASSQSGGNQPQHF; CDR3 DNA: TGTGCCAGCAGCCAATCTGGGGGGAATCAGCCCCAGCATTTT
D gene: NA; J gene: TRBJ2-7; V gene: TRBV4-2; clone size: NA; CDR3 protein: CASSQDRVGPNFGYEQYF; CDR3 DNA: TGTGCCAGCAGCCAAGATCGAGTGGGACCCAATTTTGGCTACGAGCAGTACTTC
D gene: NA; J gene: TRBJ2-3; V gene: TRBV5-1; clone size: few; CDR3 protein: CASSLEYPSTDTQYF; CDR3 DNA: TGCGCCAGCAGCTTGGAATACCCTAGCACAGATACGCAGTATTTT
D gene: TRBD2; J gene: TRBJ2-1; V gene: TRBV20-1; clone size: many; CDR3 protein: CSARVGGDEQFF; CDR3 DNA: TGCAGTGCTAGAGTCGGGGGGGATGAGCAGTTCTTC
D gene: TRBD1; J gene: TRBJ1-1; V gene: TRBV5-5; clone size: few; CDR3 protein: CASSFATGGTEAFF; CDR3 DNA: TGTGCCAGCAGCTTCGCTACAGGGGGCACTGAAGCTTTCTTT
D gene: NA; J gene: TRBJ2-1; V gene: TRBV4-1; clone size: few; CDR3 protein: CASSQGGGLANEQFF; CDR3 DNA: TGCGCCAGCAGCCAAGGTGGGGGCCTCGCGAATGAGCAGTTCTTC
D gene: NA; J gene: TRBJ2-5; V gene: TRBV6-5; clone size: NA; CDR3 protein: CASSPTGDYQETQYF; CDR3 DNA: TGTGCCAGCAGCCCGACAGGAGATTACCAAGAGACCCAGTACTTC
D gene: NA; J gene: TRBJ2-5; V gene: TRBV7-9; clone size: few; CDR3 protein: CASSLGRRGEETQYF; CDR3 DNA: TGTGCCAGCAGCTTGGGCCGGAGGGGGGAAGAGACCCAGTACTTC
D gene: TRBD1; J gene: TRBJ1-2; V gene: TRBV6-5; clone size: NA; CDR3 protein: CASSNQGAYGYTF; CDR3 DNA: TGTGCCAGCAGTAATCAGGGGGCTTATGGCTACACCTTC
D gene: NA; J gene: TRBJ1-2; V gene: TRBV12-3/TRBV12-4; clone size: few; CDR3 protein: CASSLAQSGTGGSPRYGYTF; CDR3 DNA: TGTGCCAGCAGTTTAGCGCAGTCAGGCACGGGGGGGTCCCCCCGGTATGGCTACACCTTC
D gene: NA; J gene: TRBJ2-4; V gene: TRBV5-1; clone size: many; CDR3 protein: CASSLGQGRNIQYF; CDR3 DNA: TGCGCCAGCAGCTTGGGTCAGGGTCGGAACATTCAGTACTTC
D gene: TRBD1; J gene: TRBJ1-4; V gene: TRBV28; clone size: few; CDR3 protein: CASIRSPQGVGEKLFF; CDR3 DNA: TGTGCCAGCATAAGGTCTCCACAGGGGGTTGGTGAAAAACTGTTTTTT
D gene: NA; J gene: TRBJ2-3; V gene: TRBV6-6; clone size: NA; CDR3 protein: CASRPTGPGTDTQYF; CDR3 DNA: TGTGCCAGCAGACCCACTGGCCCAGGCACAGATACGCAGTATTTT
D gene: TRBD1; J gene: TRBJ1-2; V gene: TRBV20-1; clone size: few; CDR3 protein: CSAKDRGNYGYTF; CDR3 DNA: TGCAGTGCTAAGGACAGGGGCAACTATGGCTACACCTTC
D gene: NA; J gene: TRBJ2-2; V gene: TRBV5-1; clone size: NA; CDR3 protein: CASSQTSGKAGELFF; CDR3 DNA: TGCGCCAGCAGCCAGACTAGTGGTAAAGCCGGGGAGCTGTTTTTT
D gene: TRBD1; J gene: TRBJ2-5; V gene: TRBV7-9; clone size: few; CDR3 protein: CASSWDRQTQYF; CDR3 DNA: TGTGCCAGCAGCTGGGACAGGCAGACCCAGTACTTC
D gene: NA; J gene: TRBJ1-4; V gene: TRBV4-3; clone size: few; CDR3 protein: CASSQEEGNEKLFF; CDR3 DNA: TGCGCCAGCAGCCAAGAAGAGGGTAATGAAAAACTGTTTTTT
D gene: NA; J gene: TRBJ2-7; V gene: TRBV7-9; clone size: NA; CDR3 protein: CASSLRGVGEQYF; CDR3 DNA: TGTGCCAGCAGCTTAAGGGGTGTGGGAGAGCAGTACTTC
D gene: NA; J gene: TRBJ1-2; V gene: TRBV7-8; clone size: NA; CDR3 protein: CASSLGLRRRGYTF; CDR3 DNA: TGTGCCAGCAGCTTGGGTCTTCGTCGGAGGGGCTACACCTTC
D gene: NA; J gene: TRBJ1-6; V gene: TRBV27; clone size: few; CDR3 protein: CASSLTPSEISYNSPLHF; CDR3 DNA: TGTGCCAGCAGTTTAACCCCATCGGAAATCTCCTATAATTCACCCCTCCACTTT
D gene: NA; J gene: TRBJ1-2; V gene: TRBV29-1; clone size: few; CDR3 protein: CSVSANYGYTF; CDR3 DNA: TGCAGCGTGTCTGCTAACTATGGCTACACCTTC
D gene: NA; J gene: TRBJ2-1; V gene: TRBV5-1; clone size: few; CDR3 protein: CASSLGAEGNEQFF; CDR3 DNA: TGCGCCAGCAGTTTAGGGGCGGAAGGGAATGAGCAGTTCTTC
D gene: TRBD1; J gene: TRBJ1-2; V gene: TRBV18; clone size: NA; CDR3 protein: CASLSGQGIGYTF; CDR3 DNA: TGTGCCAGCCTCTCGGGACAGGGAATTGGCTACACCTTC
D gene: TRBD1; J gene: TRBJ1-2; V gene: TRBV7-8; clone size: NA; CDR3 protein: CASSSDRAGGYTF; CDR3 DNA: TGTGCCAGCAGCTCAGACAGGGCCGGAGGCTACACCTTC
D gene: NA; J gene: TRBJ2-1; V gene: TRBV7-3; clone size: few; CDR3 protein: CASSPGDGLDEQFF; CDR3 DNA: TGTGCCAGCAGCCCTGGTGACGGACTGGATGAGCAGTTCTTC
D gene: NA; J gene: TRBJ1-5; V gene: TRBV15; clone size: many; CDR3 protein: CATSRDRGNQPQHF; CDR3 DNA: TGTGCCACCAGCAGAGACAGGGGTAATCAGCCCCAGCATTTT
D gene: TRBD1; J gene: TRBJ2-6; V gene: TRBV18; clone size: NA; CDR3 protein: CASSLTQGAGANVLTF; CDR3 DNA: TGTGCCAGCTCACTTACCCAGGGGGCTGGGGCCAACGTCCTGACTTTC
D gene: NA; J gene: TRBJ1-1; V gene: TRBV12-3/TRBV12-4; clone size: many; CDR3 protein: CASSFPGSNTEAFF; CDR3 DNA: TGTGCCAGCAGTTTCCCGGGGAGCAACACTGAAGCTTTCTTT
D gene: NA; J gene: TRBJ1-1; V gene: TRBV7-2; clone size: NA; CDR3 protein: CASGSGGTEAFF; CDR3 DNA: TGTGCCAGCGGGTCCGGGGGGACTGAAGCTTTCTTT